This T cell receptor beta chain comes out of a study of Ad26.COV2.S vaccination and SARS-CoV-2 variants. V gave up 7 bases and J gave up 2 bases; unmatched junction bases: 7. Germline lookup yields CDR1 KGHSH and CDR2 LQKENI. The CDR3 has 15 amino acids. General observations from the study: Measures of TCR breadth and depth may have fallen short of total T cell responses. Vaccine and placebo recipients had similar non-spike TCR breadth.

Produced via immunoSEQ multiplex PCR; TCRdb's table is partial and in-frame only. Of more than 150,000 clones detected, 87% appear once; the ten largest clones hold 5.9%. Notes on this clone: No antigen is known for it.

The sequence came from a human donor who had recovered from COVID-19. The material sequenced was peripheral blood, taken after recovery from COVID-19. The V gene is TRBV18, the J gene TRBJ2-2; 7 bases fit TRBD2. CDR3 sequence: CASFKVAGNTGELFF. The CDR3 DNA is TGTGCCAGCTTTAAGGTAGCGGGCAACACCGGGGAGCTGTTTTTT.